What follows describes a single T cell receptor beta chain. Its antigen is undetermined. This sample is drawn from a study of monozygotic twins with inflammatory bowel disease. Overall study results and limits: A reduction in TCRbeta diversity (inverse Simpson) was seen in IBD patients relative to healthy co-twins.

Germline V gives CDR1 MNHEY, CDR2 SVGEGT. The CDR3 is 14 amino acids. For each CDR3 protein, TCRdb gives one entry from its re-call of the 5' RACE reads, without DNA. The listing contains about 380,000 distinct CDR3 sequences. The genes are TRBV6-2 or TRBV6-3 and TRBJ1-2; TCRdb's D call of TRBD1 is untestable without DNA. The sequence was collected from a human donor with ulcerative colitis or Crohn's disease, or a healthy co-twin of an affected twin (not recorded which). The specimen sequenced was blood. CDR3 residues: CASSWDRVIFGYTF.